Listed here are 4 T cell receptor beta chains from one sample, sequenced in a study of Tregs in tolerant kidney transplant recipients. Their specific antigens are unknown. Recipient PBMCs carried a CFSE label and met irradiated graft donor PBMCs for 6 days before FACS sorting. The table came from immunoSEQ multiplex PCR; TCRdb's copy has only in-frame clones and leaves some out. The sample is made up of 2,000 or so clones, and the top ten hold 4.5% to 6% of it. The specimen was CD8+ T cells from blood cultured with allogeneic cells, collected before the transplant. These receptors were taken from a human patient who received a combined kidney and bone marrow transplant.

Comment on this clone: The read is 3 residues too short to cover the CDR3 end, so that end is filled in from the germline J gene. V is TRBV7-6 and J is TRBJ1-1; D is perhaps TRBD1 (6 bases). V was cut by 5 bases and J by 3 bases, with 13 bases left in between. CDR1 and CDR2 from the germline V gene are SGHVS and FNYEAQ. This CDR3 comprises 14 residues. The CDR3 sequence is CASSPYREYTEAFF. The sequenced part of the CDR3 DNA is TGTGCCAGCAGCCCATACAGGGAGTACACTGAA.

For this clone: The observed sequence ends 3 residues before the CDR3 terminus, with the missing tail filled in from the germline J gene. The V call is TRBV20-1, the J call TRBJ2-2; weak D call: TRBD1 (7 bases). CDR1 DFQATT and CDR2 SNEGSKA come from the germline V gene (reference sequence). V dropped 5 bases and J dropped 1 base, with 11 bases sitting between them. The CDR3 is 14 amino acids. The sequenced part of the CDR3 DNA is TGCAGTGCTCGCCAGGGGGGGAACACCGGGGAG. Its protein product is CSARQGGNTGE. The whole CDR3 protein is CSARQGGNTGELFF.

As to this clone: The DNA ends 3 residues before the CDR3 does, and the rest of the CDR3 is filled in from the germline J gene. The chain carries TRBV11-2 and TRBJ2-7; D is unclear. From germline, CDR1 is SGHAT and CDR2 FQNNGV. V was trimmed by 1 base and J by 5 bases, leaving 15 bases between them. The CDR3 spans 15 residues. Incomplete CDR3 DNA: TGTGCCAGCAGCTTAGGCGGCCGTACTCTCGACGAG. This translates into CASSLGGRTLDE. The entire CDR3 reads CASSLGGRTLDEQYF.

Note on this clone: The read stops 3 residues short of the end of the CDR3; the missing end is completed from the germline J gene. The V call is TRBV7-2, the J call TRBJ2-5, with 8 nucleotides matching TRBD1. The ends lost 3 bases at V and 5 bases at J; junction bases unmatched: 8. The CDR3 is 15 residues long. Looked up from germline, CDR1 is SGHTA and CDR2 is FQGNSA. CDR3 loop: CASSFSGGAGETQYF. CDR3 bases read: TGTGCCAGCAGCTTTTCAGGGGGCGCCGGGGAGACC.